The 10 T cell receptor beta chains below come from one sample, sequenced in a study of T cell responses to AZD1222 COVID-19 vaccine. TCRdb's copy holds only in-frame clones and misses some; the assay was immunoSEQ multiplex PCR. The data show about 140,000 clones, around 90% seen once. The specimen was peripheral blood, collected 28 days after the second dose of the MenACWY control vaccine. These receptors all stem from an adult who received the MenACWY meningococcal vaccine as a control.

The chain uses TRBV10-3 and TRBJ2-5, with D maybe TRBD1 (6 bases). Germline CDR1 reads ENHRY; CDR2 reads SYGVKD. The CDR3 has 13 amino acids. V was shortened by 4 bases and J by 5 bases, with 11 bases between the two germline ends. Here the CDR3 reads CAISASGEETQYF. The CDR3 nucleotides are TGTGCCATCAGTGCCTCAGGGGAGGAGACCCAGTACTTC.

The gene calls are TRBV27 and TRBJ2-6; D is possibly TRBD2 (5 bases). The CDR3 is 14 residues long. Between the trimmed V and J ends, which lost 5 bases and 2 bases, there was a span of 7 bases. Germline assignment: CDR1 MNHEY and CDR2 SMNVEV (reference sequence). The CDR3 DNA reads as TGTGCCAGCAGTACGGGAACTGGGGCCAACGTCCTGACTTTC. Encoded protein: CASSTGTGANVLTF.

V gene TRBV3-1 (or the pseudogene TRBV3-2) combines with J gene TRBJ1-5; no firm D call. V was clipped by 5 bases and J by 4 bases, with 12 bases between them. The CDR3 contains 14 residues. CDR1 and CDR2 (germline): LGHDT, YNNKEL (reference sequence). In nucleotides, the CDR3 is TGTGCCAGCAGCGATCAACTAGGGAATCAGCCCCAGCATTTT. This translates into CASSDQLGNQPQHF.

CDR3 protein: CASSLQRGLTDTQYF. The CDR3 DNA follows: TGTGCCAGTAGTCTTCAGCGGGGACTCACAGATACGCAGTATTTT. This rearrangement joins TRBV19 to TRBJ2-3; 7 bases match TRBD2. The CDR3 length is 15 residues. Germline CDR1 LNHDA, CDR2 SQIVND (reference sequence). Trimming removed 5 bases from V and 2 bases from J; junction bases left unmatched: 7.

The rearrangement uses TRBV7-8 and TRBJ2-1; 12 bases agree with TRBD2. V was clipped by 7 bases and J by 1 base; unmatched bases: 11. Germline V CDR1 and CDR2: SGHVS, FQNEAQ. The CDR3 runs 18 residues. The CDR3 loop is CASTWGLAGGPSYNEQFF. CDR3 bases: TGTGCCAGCACGTGGGGGCTAGCGGGAGGGCCGTCCTACAATGAGCAGTTCTTC.

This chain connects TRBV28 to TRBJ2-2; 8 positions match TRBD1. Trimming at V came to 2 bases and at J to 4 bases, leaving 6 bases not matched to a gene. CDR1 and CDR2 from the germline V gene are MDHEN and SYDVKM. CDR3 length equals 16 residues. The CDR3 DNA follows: TGTGCCAGCAGTTTAATCAGGGGGCTTGGCACCGGGGAGCTGTTTTTT. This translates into CASSLIRGLGTGELFF.

The CDR3 DNA follows: TGTGCCAGCAGCCAGGGGGTCTATGGCTACACCTTC. This gives the protein CASSQGVYGYTF. The chain recombines TRBV12-3 or TRBV12-4 with TRBJ1-2; 7 nucleotides agree with TRBD1. The J segment lost 4 bases and the V segment lost 6 bases, leaving 2 bases of the junction unmatched. This CDR3 spans 12 amino acids.

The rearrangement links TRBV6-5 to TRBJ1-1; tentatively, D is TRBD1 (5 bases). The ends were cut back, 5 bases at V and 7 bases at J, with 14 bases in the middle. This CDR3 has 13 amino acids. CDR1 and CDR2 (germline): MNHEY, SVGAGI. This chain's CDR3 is CASSTNRLNEAFF. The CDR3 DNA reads TGTGCCAGCAGTACCAACAGGTTGAATGAAGCTTTCTTT.

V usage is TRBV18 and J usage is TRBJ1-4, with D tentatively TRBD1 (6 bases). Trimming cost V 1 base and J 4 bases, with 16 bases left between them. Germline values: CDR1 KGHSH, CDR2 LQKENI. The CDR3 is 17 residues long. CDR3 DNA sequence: TGTGCCAGCTCACCACGTAACGACCCGGGACATAATGAAAAACTGTTTTTT. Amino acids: CASSPRNDPGHNEKLFF. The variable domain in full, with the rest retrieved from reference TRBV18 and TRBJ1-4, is NAGVMQNPRHLVRRRGQEARLRCSPMKGHSHVYWYRQLPEEGLKFMVYLQKENIIDESGMPKERFSAEFPKEGPSILRIQQVVRGDSAAYFCASSPRNDPGHNEKLFFGSGTQLSVL.

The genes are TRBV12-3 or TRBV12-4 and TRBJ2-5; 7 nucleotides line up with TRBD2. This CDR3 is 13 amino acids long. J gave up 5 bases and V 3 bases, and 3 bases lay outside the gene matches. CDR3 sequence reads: CASSLGGAETQYF. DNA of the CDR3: TGTGCCAGCAGTTTGGGAGGGGCCGAGACCCAGTACTTC.